The entry below describes one T cell receptor (beta chain). Its antigen is not identified. These data belong to a study of cytomegalovirus exposure and HLA in healthy donors. Findings of the study overall: Cytomegalovirus-associated status was assigned to around 160 TCR beta chains. As confirmed in vitro, a few CMV-associated chains were specific for CMV antigens.

Sequencing used immunoSEQ multiplex PCR; TCRdb keeps in-frame clones, though not all of them. This sample has roughly 47,000 clones, with more than 85% found just once. The length of the CDR3 is 16 residues. Trimming removed 6 bases from V and 3 bases from J; junction bases left unmatched: 11. Germline lookup yields CDR1 MNHEY and CDR2 SMNVEV (reference sequence). Material: PBMCs. The receptor's source is a woman aged 18-29 years in good health and CMV-seronegative. V is TRBV27 and J is TRBJ1-5; the match to TRBD1 covers 7 bases. The CDR3 nucleotides read TGTGCCAGCAGCCCTGACTGGGACAGCCCCAATCAGCCCCAGCATTTT. Its protein product is CASSPDWDSPNQPQHF.